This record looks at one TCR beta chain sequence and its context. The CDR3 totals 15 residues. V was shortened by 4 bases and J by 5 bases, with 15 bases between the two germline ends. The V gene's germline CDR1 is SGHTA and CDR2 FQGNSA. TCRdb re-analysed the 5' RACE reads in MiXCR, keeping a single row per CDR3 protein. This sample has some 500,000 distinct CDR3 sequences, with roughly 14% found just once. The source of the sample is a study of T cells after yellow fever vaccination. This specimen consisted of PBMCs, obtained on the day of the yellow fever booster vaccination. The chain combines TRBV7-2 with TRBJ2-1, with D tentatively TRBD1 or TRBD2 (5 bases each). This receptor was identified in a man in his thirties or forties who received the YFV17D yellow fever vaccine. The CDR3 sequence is CASSSQLGTHNEQFF. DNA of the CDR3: TGTGCCAGCAGCTCACAGTTAGGGACGCACAATGAGCAGTTCTTC.